The 16 T cell receptor beta chains presented below share a single source sample, sequenced in a study of T cell repertoires in cytomegalovirus infection. In TCRdb, the reads were re-called with MiXCR into one record per CDR3 protein. The sample holds around 340,000 distinct CDR3 sequences, roughly 28% seen once. No antigen has been identified for these receptors. Sequencing was performed on cultured PBMCs, taken from culture after CMV antigen stimulation. Source of these receptors: a human donor in good health (CMV status not recorded). Some clones in this sample may be carry-over from other donors' samples.

This clonotype was seen at least ten times. The V call is TRBV27, the J call TRBJ1-6, with D unresolved. Looked up from germline, CDR1 is MNHEY and CDR2 is SMNVEV (reference sequence). The germline V and J ends were trimmed by 3 bases and 5 bases, with 2 bases remaining between them. This CDR3 is built from 12 residues. CDR3 loop: CASSFNNSPLHF. DNA of the CDR3: TGTGCCAGCAGTTTTAATAATTCACCCCTCCACTTT.

This clonotype came up many times. The rearrangement links TRBV13 to TRBJ1-2, with 7 bases matching TRBD1. Germline V gene sequence: CDR1 PRHDT, CDR2 FYEKMQ (reference sequence). The length of the CDR3 is 14 residues. V lost 6 bases to trimming and J lost 8 bases; unmatched junction nucleotides: 12. The CDR3 loop reads CASSVWTGKNGYTF. The CDR3 nucleotides are TGTGCCAGCAGTGTCTGGACAGGAAAAAACGGCTACACCTTC.

Ten or more counts support this clonotype. This chain joins TRBV18 and TRBJ1-1; 9 positions agree with TRBD1. The V segment lost 3 bases and the J segment 3 bases; nucleotides outside the gene matches: 5. The CDR3 sequence is 15 residues long. Germline V gives CDR1 KGHSH, CDR2 LQKENI. The CDR3 bases are TGTGCCAGCTCACCCGAGACAGGGGGGTACACTGAAGCTTTCTTT. Protein sequence: CASSPETGGYTEAFF.

The V call is TRBV28, the J call TRBJ1-2; D is perhaps TRBD1 (6 bases). The germline CDR1 and CDR2 sequences are MDHEN and SYDVKM. Trimming pared 6 bases from V and 1 base from J, leaving 9 bases between. This CDR3 comprises 13 residues. The CDR3 nucleotides are TGTGCCAGCAGACCAGGGGTTAACTATGGCTACACCTTC. It is translated as CASRPGVNYGYTF.

This clonotype was recorded a few times. This chain uses TRBV6-6 with TRBJ1-5; D possibly corresponds to TRBD1 (5 bases). V lost 0 bases to trimming and J lost 3 bases, with 15 bases between them. This CDR3 is 17 amino acids long. Germline loops: CDR1 MNHNY, CDR2 SVGAGI (reference sequence). The CDR3 here is CASSYSTGTEYNQPQHF. The DNA of the CDR3 is TGTGCCAGCAGTTACTCTACCGGGACGGAATACAATCAGCCCCAGCATTTT.

In regard to this clonotype: A much larger clone lies a single base off, so this may be a read error. The J gene is TRBJ1-2, the V gene TRBV28, with D maybe TRBD1 (6 bases). Germline CDR1 is MDHEN and CDR2 is SYDVKM. The CDR3 runs to 14 residues. The V gene lost 10 bases and the J gene lost 4 bases, with 19 bases spanning the gap. CDR3 sequence reads: CATSWDTKGYGYTF. The CDR3, as DNA: TGTGCCACCTCCTGGGACACGAAGGGCTATGGCTACACCTTC.

This clonotype occurred a few times. The V gene is TRBV3-1, the J gene TRBJ2-1, with 10 bases fitting TRBD2. CDR3 length equals 16 residues. In germline, CDR1 is LGHDT, CDR2 YNNKEL (reference sequence). Trimming at V came to 4 bases and at J to 7 bases, leaving 10 bases not matched to a gene. CDR3 in amino acids: CASSPLPSGGGNEQFF. Here the CDR3 DNA reads TGTGCCAGCAGCCCCCTCCCTAGCGGGGGTGGGAATGAGCAGTTCTTC.

The chain employs TRBV10-3 and TRBJ1-1; possible D gene TRBD1, 5 bases. Trimming pared 0 bases from V and 0 bases from J, leaving 8 bases between. The germline V gene encodes CDR1 ENHRY and CDR2 SYGVKD. CDR3 length equals 15 residues. The CDR3 region is CAISESKGLNTEAFF. CDR3 sequence (DNA): TGTGCCATCAGTGAGTCAAAGGGGTTGAACACTGAAGCTTTCTTT.

This clonotype was seen at least ten times. This chain uses TRBV7-2 with TRBJ2-4; 8 positions agree with TRBD1. Germline V CDR1 and CDR2: SGHTA, FQGNSA. The V and J ends lost 5 bases and 7 bases, in that order; junction bases with no gene match: 13. The CDR3 has 16 residues. CDR3 region: CASSIRTGTFSNIQYF. The CDR3 DNA follows: TGTGCCAGCAGCATCCGGACAGGGACTTTTAGCAACATTCAGTACTTC.

The table lists this clonotype with a few counts. The chain combines TRBV19 with TRBJ2-1; D gene uncertain. The CDR3 is 12 amino acids. Germline CDR1 LNHDA, CDR2 SQIVND (reference sequence). Trimming shortened V by 3 bases and J by 7 bases, and 7 bases separated the two germline ends. Written as DNA, the CDR3 is TGTGCCAGTAGTATGTCGGCAAATGAGCAGTTCTTC. Translation: CASSMSANEQFF.

V gene TRBV12-3 or TRBV12-4 combines with J gene TRBJ1-1, with 9 bases that match TRBD1. The CDR3 has 16 amino acids. V was pared by 4 bases and J by 0 bases, with 6 bases of the junction left unmatched. The CDR3 DNA reads as TGTGCCAGCAGTTGGACAGGGGTGGGCCTGAACACTGAAGCTTTCTTT. Translating it yields CASSWTGVGLNTEAFF.

This clonotype was counted a few times. The chain is built from TRBV15 and TRBJ1-5; D gene uncertain. CDR1 LNHNV and CDR2 YYDKDF come from the germline V gene (reference sequence). Trimming stripped 5 bases from V and 0 bases from J, with 11 bases between. The CDR3 runs 15 residues. The CDR3, as DNA: TGTGCCACCAGCTCCGGCCCTTATAGCAATCAGCCCCAGCATTTT. This gives the protein CATSSGPYSNQPQHF.

The chain employs TRBV10-3 and TRBJ2-5; D not resolved. This CDR3 contains 15 residues. Germline values: CDR1 ENHRY, CDR2 SYGVKD. Trimming left V 4 bases short and J 4 bases short, with 16 bases between. CDR3 coding DNA: TGTGCCATCAGTGCGGCAGGAGACGGCCGAGAGACCCAGTACTTC. It specifies CAISAAGDGRETQYF.

This chain uses TRBV6-6 with TRBJ1-3, with D maybe TRBD1 (6 bases). Trimming pared 7 bases from V and 0 bases from J, leaving 16 bases between. The CDR3 runs to 16 residues. Germline V lookup: CDR1 MNHNY, CDR2 SVGAGI (reference sequence). In DNA, the CDR3 is TGTGCCAGCACCCTGGGGACACCTATCTCTGGAAACACCATATATTTT. It yields the protein CASTLGTPISGNTIYF.

This sequence joins TRBV20-1 and TRBJ1-4, with a weak D call TRBD1 (5 bases). V lost 1 base, J lost 6 bases, and 18 bases lay in between. Germline assignment: CDR1 DFQATT and CDR2 SNEGSKA (reference sequence). This CDR3 contains 16 residues. The CDR3 loop is CSARVVGGTAYEKLFF. The CDR3 region has the DNA TGCAGTGCTAGAGTGGTTGGCGGGACGGCTTATGAAAAACTGTTTTTT.

The chain uses TRBV10-3 and TRBJ2-7; D remains ambiguous. The CDR3 totals 14 residues. The germline V gene encodes CDR1 ENHRY and CDR2 SYGVKD. Trimming removed 0 bases from V and 6 bases from J, with 12 bases in between. The CDR3 DNA follows: TGTGCCATCAGTGAGTCGAAAGGTTGGGGCGAGCAGTACTTC. Amino acids: CAISESKGWGEQYF.